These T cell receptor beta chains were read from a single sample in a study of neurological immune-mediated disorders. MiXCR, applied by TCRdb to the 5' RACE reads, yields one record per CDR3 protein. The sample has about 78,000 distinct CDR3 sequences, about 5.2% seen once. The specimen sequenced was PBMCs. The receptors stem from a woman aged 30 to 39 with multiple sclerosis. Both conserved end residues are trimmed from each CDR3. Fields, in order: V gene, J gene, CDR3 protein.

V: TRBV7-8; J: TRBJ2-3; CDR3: ASSLADHTDTQY
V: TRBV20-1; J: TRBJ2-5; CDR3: SALWTSGITQY
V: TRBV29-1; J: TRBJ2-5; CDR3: SASGRLQETQY
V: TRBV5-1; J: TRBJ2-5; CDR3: ASSLYGGYARETQY
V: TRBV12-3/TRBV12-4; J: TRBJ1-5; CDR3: ASSLHTGNQPQH
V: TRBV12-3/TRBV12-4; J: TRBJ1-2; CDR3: ASSAGYGYT
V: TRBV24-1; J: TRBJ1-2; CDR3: ATSDSWTSYGYT
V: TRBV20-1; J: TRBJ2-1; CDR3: SAIQDRGNEQF
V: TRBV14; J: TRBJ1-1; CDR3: ASSWGSPNTEAF
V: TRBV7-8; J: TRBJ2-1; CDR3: ASSRGWLGYNEQF
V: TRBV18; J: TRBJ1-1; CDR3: ASSRSTQGAGTEAF
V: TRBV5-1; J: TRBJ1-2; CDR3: ASSPRQGRNYGYT
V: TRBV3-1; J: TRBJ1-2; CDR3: ASSQDVSGTVNYGYT
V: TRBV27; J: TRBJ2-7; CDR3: ASSVTGNSYEQY
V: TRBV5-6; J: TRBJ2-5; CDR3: ASSFRTGTRETQY
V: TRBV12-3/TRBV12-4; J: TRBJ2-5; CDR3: ASALGQGYETQY
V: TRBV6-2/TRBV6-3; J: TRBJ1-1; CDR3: ASSYSSEGTEAF
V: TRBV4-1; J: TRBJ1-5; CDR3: ASSQDQGDNQPQH
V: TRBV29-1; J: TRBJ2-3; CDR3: SVEGVFTDTQY